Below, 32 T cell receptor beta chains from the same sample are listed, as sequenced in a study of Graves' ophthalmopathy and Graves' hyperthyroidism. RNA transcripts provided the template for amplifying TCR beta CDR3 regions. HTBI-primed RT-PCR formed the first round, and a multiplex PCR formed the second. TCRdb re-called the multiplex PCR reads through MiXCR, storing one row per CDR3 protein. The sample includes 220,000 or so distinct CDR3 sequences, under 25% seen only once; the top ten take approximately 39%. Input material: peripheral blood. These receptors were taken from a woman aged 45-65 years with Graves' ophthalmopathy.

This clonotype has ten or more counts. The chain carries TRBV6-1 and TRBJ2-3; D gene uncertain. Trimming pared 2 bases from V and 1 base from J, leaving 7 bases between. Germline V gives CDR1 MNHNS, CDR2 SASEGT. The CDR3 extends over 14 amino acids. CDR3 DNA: TGTGCCAGCAGTGAAAGTGCCCGCACAGATACGCAGTATTTT. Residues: CASSESARTDTQYF.

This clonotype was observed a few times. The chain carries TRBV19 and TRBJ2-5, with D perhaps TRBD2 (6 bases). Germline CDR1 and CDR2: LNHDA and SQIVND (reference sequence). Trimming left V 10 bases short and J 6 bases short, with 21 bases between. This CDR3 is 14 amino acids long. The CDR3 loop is CANLKEGGCKTQYF. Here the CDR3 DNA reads TGTGCCAACCTAAAGGAGGGAGGCTGTAAGACCCAGTACTTC.

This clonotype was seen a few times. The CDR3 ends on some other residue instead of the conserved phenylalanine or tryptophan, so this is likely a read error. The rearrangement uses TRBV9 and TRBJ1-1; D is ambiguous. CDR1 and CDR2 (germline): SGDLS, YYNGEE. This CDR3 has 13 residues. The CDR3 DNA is TGTGCCAGCAGCGTCGTCCAGAACACCGAAGCTTTCTCT. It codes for CASSVVQNTEAFS.

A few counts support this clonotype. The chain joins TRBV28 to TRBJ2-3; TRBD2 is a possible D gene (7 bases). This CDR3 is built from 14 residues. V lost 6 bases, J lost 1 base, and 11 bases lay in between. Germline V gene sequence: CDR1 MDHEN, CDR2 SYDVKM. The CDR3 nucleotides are TGTGCCAGCAGACCCGGGGGGCGCACAGATACGCAGTATTTT. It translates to CASRPGGRTDTQYF.

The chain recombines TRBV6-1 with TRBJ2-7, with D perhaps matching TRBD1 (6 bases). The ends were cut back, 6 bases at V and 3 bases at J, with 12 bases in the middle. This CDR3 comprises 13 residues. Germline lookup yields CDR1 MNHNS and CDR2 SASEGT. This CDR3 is CASRDSMYYEQYF. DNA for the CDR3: TGTGCCAGCAGGGACAGCATGTACTACGAGCAGTACTTC.

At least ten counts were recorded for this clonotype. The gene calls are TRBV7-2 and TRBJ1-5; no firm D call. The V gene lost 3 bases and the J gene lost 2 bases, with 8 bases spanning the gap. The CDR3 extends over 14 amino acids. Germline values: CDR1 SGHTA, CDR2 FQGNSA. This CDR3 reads CASSLTSGNQPQHF. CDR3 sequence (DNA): TGTGCCAGCAGCTTGACGAGTGGCAATCAGCCCCAGCATTTT.

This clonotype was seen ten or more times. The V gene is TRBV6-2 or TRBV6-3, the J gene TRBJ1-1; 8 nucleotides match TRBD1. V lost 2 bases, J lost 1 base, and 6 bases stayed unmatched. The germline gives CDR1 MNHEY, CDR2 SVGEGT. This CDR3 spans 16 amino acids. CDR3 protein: CASSYNPGGRNTEAFF. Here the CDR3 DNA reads TGTGCCAGCAGTTACAACCCAGGGGGCAGGAACACTGAAGCTTTCTTT.

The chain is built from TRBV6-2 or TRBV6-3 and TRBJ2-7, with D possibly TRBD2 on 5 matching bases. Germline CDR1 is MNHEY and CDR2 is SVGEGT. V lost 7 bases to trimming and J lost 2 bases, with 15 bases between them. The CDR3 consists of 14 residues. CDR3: CASTITLGTYEQYF. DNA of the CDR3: TGTGCCAGCACCATTACACTAGGAACCTACGAGCAGTACTTC.

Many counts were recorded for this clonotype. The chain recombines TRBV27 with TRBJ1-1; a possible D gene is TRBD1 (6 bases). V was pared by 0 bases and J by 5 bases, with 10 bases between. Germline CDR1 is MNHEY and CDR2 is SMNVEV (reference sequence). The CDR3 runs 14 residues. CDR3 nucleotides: TGTGCCAGCAGTTTATCGGAGGGGGGTACTGAAGCTTTCTTT. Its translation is CASSLSEGGTEAFF.

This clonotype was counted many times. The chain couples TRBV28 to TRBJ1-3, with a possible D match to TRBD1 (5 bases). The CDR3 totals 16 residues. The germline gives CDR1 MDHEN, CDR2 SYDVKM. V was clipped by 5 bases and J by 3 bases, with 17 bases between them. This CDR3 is CASSSPGAVGGNTIYF. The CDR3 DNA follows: TGTGCCAGCAGTAGCCCCGGGGCGGTTGGTGGAAACACCATATATTTT.

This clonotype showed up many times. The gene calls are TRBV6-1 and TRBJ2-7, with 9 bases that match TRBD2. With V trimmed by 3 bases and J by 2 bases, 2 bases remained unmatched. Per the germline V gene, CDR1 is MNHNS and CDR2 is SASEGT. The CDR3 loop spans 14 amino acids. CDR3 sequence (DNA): TGTGCCAGCAGTGATAGCGGGGGTACCTACGAGCAGTACTTC. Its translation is CASSDSGGTYEQYF.

The CDR3 here is CASSYSYREISYEQYF. In nucleotides, the CDR3 is TGTGCCAGCAGTTACTCGTATAGGGAAATATCCTACGAGCAGTACTTC. The V call is TRBV6-5, the J call TRBJ2-7; no definite D call. Per the germline V gene, CDR1 is MNHEY and CDR2 is SVGAGI. CDR3 length equals 16 residues. V shed 0 bases and J shed 1 base, with 13 bases lying between them.

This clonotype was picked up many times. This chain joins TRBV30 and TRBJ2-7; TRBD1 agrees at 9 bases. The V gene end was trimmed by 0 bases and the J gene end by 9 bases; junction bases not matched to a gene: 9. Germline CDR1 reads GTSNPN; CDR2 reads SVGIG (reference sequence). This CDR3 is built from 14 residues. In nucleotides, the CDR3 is TGTGCCTGGAGTGTACGTGCGGGACAGGGTGGGCAGTACTTC. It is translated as CAWSVRAGQGGQYF.

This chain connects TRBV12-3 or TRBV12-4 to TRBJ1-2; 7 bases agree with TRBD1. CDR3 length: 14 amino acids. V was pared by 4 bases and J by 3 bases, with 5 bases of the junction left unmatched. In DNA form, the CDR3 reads TGTGCCAGCAGTTCGACAGGGCTCTACTATGGCTACACCTTC. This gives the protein CASSSTGLYYGYTF.

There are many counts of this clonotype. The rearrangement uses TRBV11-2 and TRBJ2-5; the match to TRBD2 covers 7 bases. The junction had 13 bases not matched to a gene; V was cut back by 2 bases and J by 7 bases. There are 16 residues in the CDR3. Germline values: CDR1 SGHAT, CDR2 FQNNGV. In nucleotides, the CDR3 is TGTGCCAGCAGCTTAAAGAACGCACTAGCGCGGGGGACCCAGTACTTC. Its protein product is CASSLKNALARGTQYF. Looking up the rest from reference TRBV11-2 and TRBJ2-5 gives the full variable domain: EAGVAQSPRYKIIEKRQSVAFWCNPISGHATLYWYQQILGQGPKLLIQFQNNGVVDDSQLPKDRFSAERLKGVDSTLKIQPAKLEDSAVYLCASSLKNALARGTQYFGPGTRLLVL.

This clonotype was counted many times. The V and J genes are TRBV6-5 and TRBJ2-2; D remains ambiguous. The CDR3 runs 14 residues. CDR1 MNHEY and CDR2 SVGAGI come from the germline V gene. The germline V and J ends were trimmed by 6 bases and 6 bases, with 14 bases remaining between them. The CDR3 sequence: CASRLNSGAGELFF. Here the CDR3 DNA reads TGTGCCAGCAGATTAAACTCAGGAGCCGGGGAGCTGTTTTTT.

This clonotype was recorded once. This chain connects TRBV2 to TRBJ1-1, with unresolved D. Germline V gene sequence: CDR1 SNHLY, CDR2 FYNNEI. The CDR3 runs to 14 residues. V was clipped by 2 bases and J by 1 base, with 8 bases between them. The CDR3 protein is CASSENGRNTEAFF. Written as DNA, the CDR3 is TGTGCCAGCAGTGAAAATGGGAGGAACACTGAAGCTTTCTTT.

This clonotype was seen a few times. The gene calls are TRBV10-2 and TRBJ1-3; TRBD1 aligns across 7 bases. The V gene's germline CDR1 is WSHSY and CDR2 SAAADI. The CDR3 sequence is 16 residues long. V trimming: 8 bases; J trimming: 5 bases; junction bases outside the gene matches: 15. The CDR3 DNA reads TGCGCCAGCGGGAGGGGACAGTCTCAGAGAAGAAACACCATATATTTT. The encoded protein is CASGRGQSQRRNTIYF.

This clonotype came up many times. DNA of the CDR3: TGTGCCAGCAGCTCAGACAGACCCTACGAGCAGTACTTC. It translates to CASSSDRPYEQYF. J is TRBJ2-7 and V is TRBV11-1; weak D call: TRBD1 (5 bases). In germline, CDR1 is SGHAT, CDR2 FQDESV (reference sequence). CDR3 length: 13 amino acids. The V gene lost 4 bases and the J gene lost 2 bases, with 9 bases spanning the gap.

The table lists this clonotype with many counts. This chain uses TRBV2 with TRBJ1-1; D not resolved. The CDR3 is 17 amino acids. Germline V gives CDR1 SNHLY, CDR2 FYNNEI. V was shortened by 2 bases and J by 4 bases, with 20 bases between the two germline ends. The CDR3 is CASSEQAPGGFVTEAFF. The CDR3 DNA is TGTGCCAGCAGTGAACAGGCGCCGGGAGGTTTCGTCACTGAAGCTTTCTTT.

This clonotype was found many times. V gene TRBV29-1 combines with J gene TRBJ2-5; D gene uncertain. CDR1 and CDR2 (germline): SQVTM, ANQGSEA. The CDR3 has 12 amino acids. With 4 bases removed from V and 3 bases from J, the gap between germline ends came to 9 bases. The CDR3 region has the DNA TGCAGCGTTGTAGGGAACGAAGAGACCCAGTACTTC. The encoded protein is CSVVGNEETQYF. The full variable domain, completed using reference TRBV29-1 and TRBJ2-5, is SAVISQKPSRDICQRGTSLTIQCQVDSQVTMMFWYRQQPGQSLTLIATANQGSEATYESGFVIDKFPISRPNLTFSTLTVSNMSPEDSSIYLCSVVGNEETQYFGPGTRLLVL.

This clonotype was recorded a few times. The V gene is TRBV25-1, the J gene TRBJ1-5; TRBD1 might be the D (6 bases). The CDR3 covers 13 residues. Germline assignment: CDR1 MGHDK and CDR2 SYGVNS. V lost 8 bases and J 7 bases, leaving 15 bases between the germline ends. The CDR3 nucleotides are TGTGCCAGCGGAGGCAGGGGCGAGCAGCCCCAGCATTTT. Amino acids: CASGGRGEQPQHF.

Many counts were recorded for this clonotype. The CDR3 DNA is TGCAGTGCTTCTCGGGGGGCTGGCACTGAAGCTTTCTTT. This gives the protein CSASRGAGTEAFF. This rearrangement joins TRBV20-1 to TRBJ1-1; TRBD1 might be the D (6 bases). Trimming removed 5 bases from V and 4 bases from J, with 14 bases in between. Germline CDR1 reads DFQATT; CDR2 reads SNEGSKA (reference sequence). The CDR3 length is 13 residues.

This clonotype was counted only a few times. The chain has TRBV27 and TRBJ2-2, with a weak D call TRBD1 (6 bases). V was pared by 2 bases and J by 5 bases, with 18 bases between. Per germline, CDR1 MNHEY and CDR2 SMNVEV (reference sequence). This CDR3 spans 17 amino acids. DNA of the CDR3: TGTGCCAGCAGTTTAAATCCAGGGGCGACTTTAACCGGGGAGCTGTTTTTT. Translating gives CASSLNPGATLTGELFF.

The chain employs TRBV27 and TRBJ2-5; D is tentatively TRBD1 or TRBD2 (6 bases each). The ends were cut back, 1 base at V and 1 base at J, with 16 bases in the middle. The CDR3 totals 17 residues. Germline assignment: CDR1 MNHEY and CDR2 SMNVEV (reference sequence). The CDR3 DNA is TGTGCCAGCAGTTTATATGGGAGGCCAGGGGCCCAAGAGACCCAGTACTTC. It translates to CASSLYGRPGAQETQYF.

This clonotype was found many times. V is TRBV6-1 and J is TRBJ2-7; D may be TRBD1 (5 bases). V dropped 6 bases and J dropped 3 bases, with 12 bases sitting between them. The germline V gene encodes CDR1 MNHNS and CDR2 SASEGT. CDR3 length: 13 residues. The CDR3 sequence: CASRLTEHYEQYF. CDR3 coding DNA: TGTGCCAGCAGGCTGACAGAGCACTACGAGCAGTACTTC.

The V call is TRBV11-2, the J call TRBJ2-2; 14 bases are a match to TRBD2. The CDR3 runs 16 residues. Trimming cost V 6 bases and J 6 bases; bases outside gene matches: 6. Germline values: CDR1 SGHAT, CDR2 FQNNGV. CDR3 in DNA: TGTGCCAGCAGACCCGGGACTAGCGGGAGTTCCGGGGAGCTGTTTTTT. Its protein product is CASRPGTSGSSGELFF.

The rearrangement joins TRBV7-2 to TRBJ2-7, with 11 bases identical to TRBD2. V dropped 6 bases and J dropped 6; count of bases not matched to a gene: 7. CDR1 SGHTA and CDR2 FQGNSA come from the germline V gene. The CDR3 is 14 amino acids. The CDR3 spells CASRVAGGPVEQYF. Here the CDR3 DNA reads TGTGCCAGCAGGGTAGCGGGAGGGCCAGTCGAGCAGTACTTC.

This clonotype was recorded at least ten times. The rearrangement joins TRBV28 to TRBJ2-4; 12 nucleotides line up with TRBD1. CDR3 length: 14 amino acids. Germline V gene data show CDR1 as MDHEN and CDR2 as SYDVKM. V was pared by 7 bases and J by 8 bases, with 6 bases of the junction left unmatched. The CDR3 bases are TGTGCCAGCACCCGGGACAGGGGGCAGGACATTCAGTACTTC. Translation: CASTRDRGQDIQYF.

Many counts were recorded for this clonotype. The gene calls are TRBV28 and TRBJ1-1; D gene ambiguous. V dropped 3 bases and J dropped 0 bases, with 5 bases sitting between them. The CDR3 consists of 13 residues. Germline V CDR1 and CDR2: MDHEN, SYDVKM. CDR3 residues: CASSFSLNTEAFF. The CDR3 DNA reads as TGTGCCAGCAGTTTCTCGCTGAACACTGAAGCTTTCTTT.

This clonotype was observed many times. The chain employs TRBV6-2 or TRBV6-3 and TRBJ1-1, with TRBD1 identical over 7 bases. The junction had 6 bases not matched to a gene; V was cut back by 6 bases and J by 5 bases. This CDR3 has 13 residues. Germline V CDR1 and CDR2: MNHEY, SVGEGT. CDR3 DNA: TGTGCCAGCAGGACAGGGTCGAGGACTGAAGCTTTCTTT. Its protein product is CASRTGSRTEAFF.

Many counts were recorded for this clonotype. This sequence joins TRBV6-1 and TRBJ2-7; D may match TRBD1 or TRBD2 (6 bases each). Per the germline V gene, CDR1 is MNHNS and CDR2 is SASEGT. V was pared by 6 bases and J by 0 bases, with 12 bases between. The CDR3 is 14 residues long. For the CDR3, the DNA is TGTGCCAGCAGCTCCGGGGGCAGCTCCTACGAGCAGTACTTC. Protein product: CASSSGGSSYEQYF.